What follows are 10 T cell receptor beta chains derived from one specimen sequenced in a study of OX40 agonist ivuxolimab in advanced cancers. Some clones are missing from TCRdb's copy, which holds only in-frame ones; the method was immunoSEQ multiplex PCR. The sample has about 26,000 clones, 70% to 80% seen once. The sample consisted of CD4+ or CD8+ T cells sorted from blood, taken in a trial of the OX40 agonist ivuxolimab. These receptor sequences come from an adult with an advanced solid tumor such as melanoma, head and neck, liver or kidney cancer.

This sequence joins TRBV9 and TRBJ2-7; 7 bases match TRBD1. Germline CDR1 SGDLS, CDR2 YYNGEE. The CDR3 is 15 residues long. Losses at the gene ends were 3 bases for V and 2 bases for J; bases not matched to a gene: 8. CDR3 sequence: CASSERTGTTYEQYF. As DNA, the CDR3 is TGTGCCAGCAGCGAAAGGACAGGAACCACCTACGAGCAGTACTTC.

This CDR3 is CASSSGYGSFTDTQYF. CDR3 sequence (DNA): TGTGCCAGCAGTAGTGGGTACGGGAGTTTCACAGATACGCAGTATTTT. V is TRBV9 and J is TRBJ2-3, with D possibly matching TRBD2 (6 bases). This CDR3 contains 16 residues. Germline assignment: CDR1 SGDLS and CDR2 YYNGEE. Trimming cost V 5 bases and J 2 bases, with 18 bases left between them.

The CDR3 here is CASSPARQNGYTF. CDR3 coding DNA: TGTGCCAGCAGCCCCGCCCGACAGAATGGCTACACCTTC. V gene TRBV7-9 combines with J gene TRBJ1-2; TRBD1 might be the D (5 bases). CDR1 SEHNR and CDR2 FQNEAQ come from the germline V gene (reference sequence). With 5 bases removed from V and 6 bases from J, the gap between germline ends came to 13 bases. The CDR3 runs to 13 residues.

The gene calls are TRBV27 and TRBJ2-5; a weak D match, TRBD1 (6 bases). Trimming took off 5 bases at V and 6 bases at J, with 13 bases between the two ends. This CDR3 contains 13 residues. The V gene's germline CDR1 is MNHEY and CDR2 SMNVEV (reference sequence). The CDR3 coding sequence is TGTGCCAGCAGTCTTCACGACAGGCAGACCCAGTACTTC. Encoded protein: CASSLHDRQTQYF.

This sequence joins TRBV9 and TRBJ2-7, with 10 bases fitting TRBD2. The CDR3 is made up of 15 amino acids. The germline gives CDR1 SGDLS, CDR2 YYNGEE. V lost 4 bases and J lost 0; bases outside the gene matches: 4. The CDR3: CASSLSGGDSYEQYF. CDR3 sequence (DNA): TGTGCCAGCAGCCTCAGCGGGGGGGACTCCTACGAGCAGTACTTC.

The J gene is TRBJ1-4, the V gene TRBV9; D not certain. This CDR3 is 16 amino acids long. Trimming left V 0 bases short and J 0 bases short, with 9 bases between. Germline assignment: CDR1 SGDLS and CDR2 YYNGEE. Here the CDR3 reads CASSVGDGTTNEKLFF. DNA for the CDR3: TGTGCCAGCAGCGTAGGCGACGGGACAACTAATGAAAAACTGTTTTTT. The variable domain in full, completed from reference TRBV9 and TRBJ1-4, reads DSGVTQTPKHLITATGQRVTLRCSPRSGDLSVYWYQQSLDQGLQFLIQYYNGEERAKGNILERFSAQQFPDLHSELNLSSLELGDSALYFCASSVGDGTTNEKLFFGSGTQLSVL.

CDR3 sequence: CSVEGQGALGEQYF. The CDR3 region has the DNA TGCAGCGTTGAAGGACAGGGGGCGCTTGGGGAGCAGTACTTC. V is TRBV29-1 and J is TRBJ2-7; 10 bases align to TRBD1. Germline V gives CDR1 SQVTM, CDR2 ANQGSEA. This CDR3 region has 14 residues. V lost 1 base, J lost 7 bases, and 7 bases stayed unmatched.

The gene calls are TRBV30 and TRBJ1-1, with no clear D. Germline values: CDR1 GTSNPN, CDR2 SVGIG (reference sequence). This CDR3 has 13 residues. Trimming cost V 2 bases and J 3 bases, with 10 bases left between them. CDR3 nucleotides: TGTGCCTGGAGTTTACAAAGGCACACTGAAGCTTTCTTT. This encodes CAWSLQRHTEAFF.

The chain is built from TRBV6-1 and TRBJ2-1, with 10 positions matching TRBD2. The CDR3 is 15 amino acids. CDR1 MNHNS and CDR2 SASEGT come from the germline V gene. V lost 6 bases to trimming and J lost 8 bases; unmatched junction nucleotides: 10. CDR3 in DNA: TGTGCCAGCAGGATGGAACTAGCGGGAATCTATGAGCAGTTCTTC. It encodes CASRMELAGIYEQFF.

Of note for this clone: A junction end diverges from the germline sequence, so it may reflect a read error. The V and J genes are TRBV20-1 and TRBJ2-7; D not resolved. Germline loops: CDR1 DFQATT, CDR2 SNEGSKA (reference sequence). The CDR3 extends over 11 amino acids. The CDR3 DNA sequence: TGCAGTGCTGAACGCTACCAAATAGGAGACTTC. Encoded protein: CSAERYQIGDF.